These T cell receptor beta chains were read from a single sample in a study of cytomegalovirus exposure and HLA in healthy donors. Here immunoSEQ multiplex PCR was the method, and the copy in TCRdb shows in-frame clones only, minus some. The sample lists about 120,000 clones, roughly 66% occurring once. The sample comprised PBMCs. All receptors come from a man younger than 35 in good health and CMV-seronegative. Each CDR3 is given without its conserved first and last residue. For some rows the clone size is stated as once, few or many, or as a class when expanded; others skip it.

V gene: TRBV28
clone size: -
CDR3 protein: ASSLRGGRDNSPLH

V gene: TRBV19
clone size: -
CDR3 protein: ASSIRGGLQGRQPQH

V gene: TRBV28
clone size: few
CDR3 protein: ASRIGQGAYGYT

V gene: TRBV11-2
clone size: -
CDR3 protein: ASSQGQGAYEQY

V gene: TRBV28
clone size: -
CDR3 protein: ASRPTGVPREGYP

V gene: TRBV6-5
clone size: -
CDR3 protein: ASSYSTGTPVYEQY

V gene: TRBV6-5
clone size: -
CDR3 protein: ASRLGGTGELF

V gene: TRBV28
clone size: -
CDR3 protein: ASSGGGGNQPQH

V gene: TRBV30
clone size: -
CDR3 protein: AWSWALGSEQY

V gene: TRBV6-1
clone size: -
CDR3 protein: ASSEGGGTTEAF

V gene: TRBV2
clone size: -
CDR3 protein: ASSGQDQPQH

V gene: TRBV19
clone size: -
CDR3 protein: ASSGSRSAYEQY

V gene: TRBV28
clone size: few
CDR3 protein: ASRWRSRETQY

V gene: TRBV6-6
clone size: once
CDR3 protein: ASSWGQGGSYGYT

V gene: TRBV4-3
clone size: -
CDR3 protein: ASSQGDRGKDTQY

V gene: TRBV12-5
clone size: -
CDR3 protein: ASGWEGLINTGELF

V gene: TRBV5-1
clone size: -
CDR3 protein: ASRGTSGNTIY

V gene: TRBV5-1
clone size: -
CDR3 protein: ASSPGGAKNIQY

V gene: TRBV7-9
clone size: -
CDR3 protein: SSSSPSDRLGEQY

V gene: TRBV5-1
clone size: few
CDR3 protein: ASSLEGVLTGANVLT

V gene: TRBV7-3
clone size: -
CDR3 protein: ASSPTTGGNTGELF

V gene: TRBV7-2
clone size: once
CDR3 protein: ASSPTSGRGEQY

V gene: TRBV7-8
clone size: -
CDR3 protein: ASSRKTWTSGRPEQY

V gene: TRBV5-4
clone size: -
CDR3 protein: ASESQPNTGELF

V gene: TRBV6-5
clone size: -
CDR3 protein: ASSKQGARNTIY

V gene: TRBV4-1
clone size: -
CDR3 protein: ASSQEDSLPYNEQF